This TCR beta chain originates from a study of shared clonotypes between healthy human individuals (dated by TCRdb to 2018 to 2021). For context, the study as a whole: The cohort comprised two women and a few men aged 18 to 49 years. For each donor, three plates each were used for CD4 naive and CD4 memory, two plates were used for CD8 naive, and one plate was used for CD8 memory. Different laboratories and diverse techniques were used to prepare libraries and sequence TCR repertoires, to increase sequencing depth and limit assay-specific biases. Each donor's leukapheresis produced roughly between about 0.8 and 8.9 billion PBMCs. To estimate repertoire size and how much clonotypes are shared between individuals, the study performed deep sequencing of blood TCR repertoires from a few healthy adults. Overall study results and their limits: Naive subsets generally had larger estimated clonotype richness than memory subsets. Incomplete sequencing was indicated by rarefaction of sorted-subset datasets, despite the large sequencing depth. Compared with non-shared clonotypes, the clonotypes found in all four sorted-subset donors had higher generation probabilities. When four donors were compared, the shared fraction of clonotypes was roughly 4.8% for naive CD4, less than 4% for naive CD8, roughly 2.5% for memory CD4, and 0.4% for memory CD8. Pairwise subsampling indicated that sequencing depth was expected to affect the degree of clonotype sharing among donors. The genetic and exposure-history diversity represented was limited by the small number of donors. Sampling was limited to blood, and TCR repertoires in tissue likely differ from TCR repertoires in blood.

From a lookup of the germline V gene, CDR1 and CDR2 are SGDLS and YYNGEE. V drops 5 bases and J drops 2 bases, leaving 14 bases in between. Including the terminal cysteine and phenylalanine, the CDR3 comprises 14 residues. Only the CDR3 region is kept as DNA, spanning 42 bases read in frame from base 1. Using the deep immunoSEQ assay, multiplex PCR amplified TCR CDR3 regions from genomic DNA. Extracted genomic DNA from each cell subset was spread evenly across all wells of several immunoSEQ 96-well plates, with each plate serving as a replicate. For sorted subsets, approximately 190 ng genomic DNA, equal to some 28,000 T cell genomes, was loaded into each replicate PCR. Purified libraries were quantified with a Qubit 3.0 fluorometer, sized on a Bioanalyzer 2100, and re-quantified with the KAPA Library Quantification kit. Every immunoSEQ 96-well plate was sequenced on a separate single-read 150-cycle Illumina NextSeq 550 flow cell. The paper's data handling went like this. Because the immunoSEQ output included only junctional sequences and no quality scores, the filtering could not be the same as the filtering used for full-length reads. To assign V/J genes and CDR3, sequences were annotated against IMGT germline references using PyIR, a Python wrapper for IgBLAST v1.9. Reads were removed for weak V/J assignments (E-value above 1e-6), missing CDR3, stop codons, out-of-frame junctions, or ambiguous translated residues. A V3J clonotype was defined by an identical inferred V gene, J gene, and CDR3 amino acid sequence. The percentage overlap between two repertoires was calculated by dividing the number of shared unique clonotypes by the size of the smaller repertoire. Three approaches were used to assess repertoire richness: RTK rarefaction, the Chao1 estimator, and Recon v2.1 estimates of unobserved clonotypes. OLGA was used to compute generation probabilities for all TCRbeta clonotypes that the gDNA method yielded from a few donors. TCRdb re-hosts the immuneACCESS table, in-frame sequences only. Its copies lack some clones; in the studies checked, an unresolved V gene accounts for under half of them, and the cause for the rest is not known. That table is the source of V, J and clone size, and D and trimming were worked out from the DNA. The sample table shows 2 million to 2.5 million clones, and just under 95% are seen once. The ten largest clonotypes hold approximately 1.2% of the sample.

A remark on this clone: This receptor's antigen is unknown. There are no base qualities to consult, and no much larger clone falls within one base.

CD8 naive samples were CD45RO-negative cells positively selected for CCR7, giving a CD45RA+CCR7+ population that excluded TemRA cells. The donors were healthy, HIV-negative adults with no recently reported acute infections or vaccinations. All donors were Caucasian adults living in Nashville, Tennessee, USA. Blood was collected by leukapheresis, and PBMCs were isolated by Ficoll-Histopaque density gradient centrifugation and then cryopreserved in liquid nitrogen vapor phase. Analytical flow cytometry was used to check the purity and quantity of each magnetically sorted T cell population. Genomic DNA was isolated from every sorted fraction and measured by UV absorbance on a Nanodrop 2000c.

This sequence uses TRBV9 and TRBJ2-7; there is no confident call for the D gene. The sequenced material came from naive CD8+ T cells sorted from blood. Explained via the paper, the cell subset or site label denotes: CD45RA+CCR7+. This TCR was sampled from a man younger than 35 in good health. The DNA sequence follows: TGTGCCAGCAGTGATAACACGGACGCCTACGAGCAGTACTTC. Its protein reads: CASSDNTDAYEQYF.